A few counts support the clone carrying this T cell receptor beta chain. Its antigen is as yet unknown. The data are from a study of T cells after yellow fever vaccination. TCRdb re-analysed the 5' RACE reads in MiXCR, keeping a single row per CDR3 protein. The sample consists of under 400,000 distinct CDR3 sequences, more than 9% of them appearing once. Whole-study results and caveats: Faster peaking, at day 5 versus 15, marked a secondary response that was weaker.

Trimming cost V 1 base and J 2 bases, with 5 bases left between them. The length of the CDR3 is 13 residues. Germline V gives CDR1 SGHDT, CDR2 YYEEEE. This TCR derives from a man between 18 and 35 years old who received the YFV17D yellow fever vaccine. Sequencing used PBMCs, obtained on the day of the first yellow fever vaccination. The chain couples TRBV5-6 to TRBJ2-3; D is ambiguous. The CDR3 DNA reads as TGTGCCAGCAGCTTGATAGACACAGATACGCAGTATTTT. Amino acids: CASSLIDTDTQYF.